This TCR beta chain was recorded in a study of long-term antiretroviral therapy in people with HIV (dated by TCRdb to 2021 to 2024). Regarding the research as a whole: The earliest samples were collected roughly a decade before the 2015 WHO recommendation for immediate ART, at a time when ART was usually postponed until CD4 counts fell. A retrospective serial study tested whether ART initiation and durable HIV suppression were associated with changes in peripheral blood TRB repertoire composition and diversity. Among the 30 or so participants with HIV, eleven were female. A total of under 250 cryopreserved PBMC samples were contributed to the cohort by 30 adults with confirmed HIV infection, with samples collected serially over a mean of roughly six years (range 1-12). No cross-contamination during QIAcube processing was shown when test extractions of a monoclonal T-cell line were performed alongside approximately 32 polyclonal samples. Overall study results and their limits: Unsorted PBMC were profiled instead of sorted CD4+ and CD8+ T cells because pre-ART samples had limited cell numbers. Compared with controls, HIV repertoires had narrower CDR3 length ranges, and the network structure pointed to an antigen-experienced repertoire that shifted only slightly toward naive after ART. Because PBMC availability was limited, only the TCR beta chain was sequenced, with no alpha chain pairing. No data were available on ART adherence, viral resistance or therapy changes, limiting inferences about post-ART repertoire changes. A significant increase in TRB diversity was found to be associated with ART initiation, although TRB diversity was observed to remain significantly below that of transplant donor controls even after long-term ART. The samples span the years 2004 to 2017, and the ART regimens used may be less effective than current regimens. At every time point, the repertoire was dominated by expanded TRB clones first identified before ART initiation, although this dominance fluctuated and, in many PLHIV, declined after ART.

Inclusion was restricted to participants for whom at least one PBMC sample before ART initiation and at least two post-ART samples were available. All participants with HIV were treated in the United States of America. Before DNA extraction, cryopreserved samples containing about 1-10 million PBMC were thawed and washed. At the time of the earliest PBMC sample, participants with HIV were aged between about 23 and 54 years. PBMC samples from each participant spanned 1-4 timepoints before ART initiation and 2-8 timepoints after ART initiation, with a median of 7 samples. For every participant, serial HIV viral load, CD4+ T-cell count, ART history and demographic data were obtained. Genomic DNA was extracted from unsorted PBMC with a Qiagen kit on a QIAcube, processed in batches of 12 samples. Sequencing of the TRB variable region was done with the immunoSEQ hsTCRB v3.0 assay at survey level resolution. A depth of roughly 35,000-55,000 T-cell genomes per sample was targeted for TRB sequencing. An Illumina MiSeq with a v3 150-cycle kit was used to sequence the pooled TRB libraries. In the source study's methods: Analysis of repertoires was carried out in R inside a reproducible Nextflow workflow spanning QC, data transformation and analysis. LymphoSeq2, an R package for exploring AIRR-Seq data, was used to implement custom analyses. After excluding a handful of samples that yielded fewer than 5000 total TRB sequences, approximately 180 HIV repertoires remained for analysis. Among the approximately 190 HIV repertoires that were kept, 59 were collected before ART initiation and more than 120 were collected after ART initiation. Repertoires were downsampled to 5000 TRB nucleotide sequences, with summary statistics averaged over 100 downsampling iterations. TRB sequences were retained for analysis only if CDR3 regions of at least seven amino acids were present. Two measures captured diversity: a Shannon entropy-derived clonality score and the Gini coefficient. Repertoire networks linked the top 5000 CDR3 amino acid sequences whenever two sequences differed by an edit distance of one. GLIPH2 predicted antigen specificity groups and MHC restriction for TRB CDR3 amino acid sequences. To flag known associations with CMV, EBV, HIV or tissue antigens, CDR3 amino acid sequences were compared against VDJdb and McPAS-TCR. Pre-ART, post-ART and control groups were compared with Wilcoxon signed-rank tests and Holm-Bonferroni correction. Drawn from immuneACCESS, this table holds only the in-frame rearrangements with V and J called that TCRdb kept. Clones are partly lost; checked studies trace under half to an unresolved V gene and leave the rest unexplained. V and J calls and clone size come straight from that table; D and trimming were deduced from the DNA. The sample contains 25,000 to 35,000 clones, more than 80% of them found a single time. The ten largest make up 4% to 5.5% of the sample.

Comment on this clone: Its antigen is currently not known. Within one base of it there is no much larger clone, and no base qualities were kept.

The trim is 0 bases for V and 4 bases for J, with a gap of 10 bases between the germline ends. The germline V gene supplies CDR1 MNHNS and CDR2 SASEGT. Spanning cysteine to phenylalanine, the CDR3 consists of 15 amino acids. The read is trimmed to its CDR3 DNA, 45 bases read in frame from base 1. The chain is encoded by TRBV6-1 joined to TRBJ1-3, with an unclear D gene assignment. This material consisted of unsorted PBMCs, taken approximately 5.1 years after starting antiretroviral therapy. This TCR came from a middle-aged woman with HIV. This receptor carries the CDR3 CASSEAGVWGNTIYF. The DNA sequence is TGTGCCAGCAGTGAAGCCGGGGTGTGGGGAAACACCATATATTTT.